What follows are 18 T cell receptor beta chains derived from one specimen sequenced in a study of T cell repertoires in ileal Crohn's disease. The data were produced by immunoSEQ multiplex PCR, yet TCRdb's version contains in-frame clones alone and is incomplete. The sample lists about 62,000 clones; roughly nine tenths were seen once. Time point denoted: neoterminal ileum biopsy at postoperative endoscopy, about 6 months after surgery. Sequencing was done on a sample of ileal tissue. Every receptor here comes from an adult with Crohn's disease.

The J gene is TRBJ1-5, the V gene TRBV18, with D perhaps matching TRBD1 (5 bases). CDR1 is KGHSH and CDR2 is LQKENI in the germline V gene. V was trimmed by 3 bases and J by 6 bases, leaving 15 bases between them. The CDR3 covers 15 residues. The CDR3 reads CASSPSGVVSQPQHF. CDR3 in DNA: TGTGCCAGCTCACCGTCGGGGGTAGTAAGTCAGCCCCAGCATTTT.

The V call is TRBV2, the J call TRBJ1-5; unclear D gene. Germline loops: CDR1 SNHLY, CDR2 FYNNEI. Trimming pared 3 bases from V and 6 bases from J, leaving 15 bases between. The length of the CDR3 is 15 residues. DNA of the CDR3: TGTGCCAGCAGTGAGTCGGCGGCGTTTGGTCAGCCCCAGCATTTT. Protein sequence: CASSESAAFGQPQHF.

DNA for the CDR3: TGTGCCAGCAGCCGCTATAGCGGGACCAATGAGCAGTTCTTC. It codes for CASSRYSGTNEQFF. The chain employs TRBV5-5 and TRBJ2-1; 8 bases match TRBD2. The V segment lost 4 bases and the J segment 6 bases; nucleotides outside the gene matches: 6. The length of the CDR3 is 14 residues. The germline CDR1 and CDR2 sequences are SGHKS and YYEKEE (reference sequence). Based on the CDR3 plus reference TRBV5-5 and TRBJ2-1, the full variable domain is DAGVTQSPTHLIKTRGQQVTLRCSPISGHKSVSWYQQVLGQGPQFIFQYYEKEERGRGNFPDRFSARQFPNYSSELNVNALLLGDSALYLCASSRYSGTNEQFFGPGTRLTVL.

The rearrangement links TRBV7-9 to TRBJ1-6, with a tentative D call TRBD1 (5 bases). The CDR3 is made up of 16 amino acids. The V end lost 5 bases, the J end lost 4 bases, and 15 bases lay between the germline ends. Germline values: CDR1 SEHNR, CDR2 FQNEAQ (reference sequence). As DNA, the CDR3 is TGTGCCAGCAGCCCCGTGTTGGGGGGTTATAATTCACCCCTCCACTTT. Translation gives CASSPVLGGYNSPLHF.

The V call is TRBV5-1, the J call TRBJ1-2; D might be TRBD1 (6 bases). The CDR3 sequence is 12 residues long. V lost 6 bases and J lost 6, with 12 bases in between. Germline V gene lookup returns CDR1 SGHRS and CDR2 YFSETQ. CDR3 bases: TGCGCCAGCACCAAGAACAGGGATGGCTACACCTTC. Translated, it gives CASTKNRDGYTF.

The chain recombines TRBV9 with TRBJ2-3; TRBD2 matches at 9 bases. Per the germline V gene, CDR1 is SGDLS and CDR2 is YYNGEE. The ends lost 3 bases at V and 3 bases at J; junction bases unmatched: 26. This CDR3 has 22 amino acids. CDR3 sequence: CASSESAGVPGRQREVTDTQYF. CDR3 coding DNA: TGTGCCAGCAGCGAGAGCGCCGGGGTCCCGGGAAGGCAGCGGGAGGTAACAGATACGCAGTATTTT.

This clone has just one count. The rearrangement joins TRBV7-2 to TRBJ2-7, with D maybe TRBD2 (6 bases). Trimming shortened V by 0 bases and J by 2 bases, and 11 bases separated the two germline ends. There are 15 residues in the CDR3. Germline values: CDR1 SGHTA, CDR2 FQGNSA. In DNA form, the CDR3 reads TGTGCCAGCAGCTTAGCTGAGGGACTTACCTACGAGCAGTACTTC. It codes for CASSLAEGLTYEQYF. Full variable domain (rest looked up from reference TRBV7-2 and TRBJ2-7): GAGVSQSPSNKVTEKGKDVELRCDPISGHTALYWYRQSLGQGLEFLIYFQGNSAPDKSGLPSDRFSAERTGGSVSTLTIQRTQQEDSAVYLCASSLAEGLTYEQYFGPGTRLTVT.

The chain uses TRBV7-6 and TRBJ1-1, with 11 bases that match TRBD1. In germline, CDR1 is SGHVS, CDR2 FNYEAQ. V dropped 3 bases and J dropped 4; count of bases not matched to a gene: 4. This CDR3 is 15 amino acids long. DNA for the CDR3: TGTGCCAGCAGCTTCGCCGGGACAGGGGGCACTGAAGCTTTCTTT. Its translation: CASSFAGTGGTEAFF.

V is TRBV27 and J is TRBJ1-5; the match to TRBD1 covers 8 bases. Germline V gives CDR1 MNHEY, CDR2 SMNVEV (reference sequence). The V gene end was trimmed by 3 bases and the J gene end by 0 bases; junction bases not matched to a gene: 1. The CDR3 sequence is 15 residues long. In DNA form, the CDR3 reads TGTGCCAGCAGTTTTGGACAGGGTAGCAATCAGCCCCAGCATTTT. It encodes CASSFGQGSNQPQHF.

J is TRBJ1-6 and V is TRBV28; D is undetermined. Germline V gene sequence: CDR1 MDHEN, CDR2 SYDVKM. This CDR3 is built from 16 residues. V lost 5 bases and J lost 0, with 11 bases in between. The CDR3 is CASSPAGSSYNSPLHF. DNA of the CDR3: TGTGCCAGCAGTCCCGCGGGGAGCTCCTATAATTCACCCCTCCACTTT.

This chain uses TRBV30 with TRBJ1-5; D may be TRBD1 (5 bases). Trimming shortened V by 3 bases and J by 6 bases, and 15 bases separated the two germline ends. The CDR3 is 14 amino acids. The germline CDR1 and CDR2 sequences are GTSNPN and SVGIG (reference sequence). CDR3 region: CAWRAQGLGQPQHF. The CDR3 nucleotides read TGTGCCTGGAGGGCTCAGGGTTTGGGTCAGCCCCAGCATTTT.

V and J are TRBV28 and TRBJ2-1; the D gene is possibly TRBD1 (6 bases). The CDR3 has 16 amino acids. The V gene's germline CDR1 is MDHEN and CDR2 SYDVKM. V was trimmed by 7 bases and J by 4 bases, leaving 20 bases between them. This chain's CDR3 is CASTPNDRKLYNEQFF. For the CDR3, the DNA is TGTGCCAGCACCCCAAACGACAGGAAACTATACAATGAGCAGTTCTTC.

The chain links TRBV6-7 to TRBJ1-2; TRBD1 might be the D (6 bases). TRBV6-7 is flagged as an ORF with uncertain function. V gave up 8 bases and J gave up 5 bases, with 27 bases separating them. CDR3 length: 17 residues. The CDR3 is CASQESTHREPPYGYTF. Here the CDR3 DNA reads TGTGCCAGCCAAGAATCGACCCACAGGGAGCCTCCATATGGCTACACCTTC.

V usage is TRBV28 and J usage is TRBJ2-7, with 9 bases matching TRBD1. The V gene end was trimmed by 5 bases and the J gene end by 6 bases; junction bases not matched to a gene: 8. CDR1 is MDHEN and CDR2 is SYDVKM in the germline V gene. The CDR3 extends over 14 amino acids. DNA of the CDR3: TGTGCCAGCAGTGCCCCGGGACAGGGAGCCGAGCAGTACGTC. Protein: CASSAPGQGAEQYV.

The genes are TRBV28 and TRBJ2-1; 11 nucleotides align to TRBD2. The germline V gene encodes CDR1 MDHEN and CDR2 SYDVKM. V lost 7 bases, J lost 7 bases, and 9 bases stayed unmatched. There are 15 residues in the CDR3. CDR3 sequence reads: CASTQHGTSGNEQFF. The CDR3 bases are TGTGCCAGCACTCAACACGGGACTAGCGGAAATGAGCAGTTCTTC.

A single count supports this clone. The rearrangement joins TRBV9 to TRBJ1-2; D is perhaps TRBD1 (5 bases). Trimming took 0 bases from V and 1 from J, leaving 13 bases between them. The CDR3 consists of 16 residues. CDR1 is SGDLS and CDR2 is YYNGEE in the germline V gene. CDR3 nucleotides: TGTGCCAGCAGCGTAGAGCCCCCGGGACTTAACTATGGCTACACCTTC. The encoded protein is CASSVEPPGLNYGYTF. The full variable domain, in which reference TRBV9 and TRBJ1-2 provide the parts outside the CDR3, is DSGVTQTPKHLITATGQRVTLRCSPRSGDLSVYWYQQSLDQGLQFLIQYYNGEERAKGNILERFSAQQFPDLHSELNLSSLELGDSALYFCASSVEPPGLNYGYTFGSGTRLTVV.

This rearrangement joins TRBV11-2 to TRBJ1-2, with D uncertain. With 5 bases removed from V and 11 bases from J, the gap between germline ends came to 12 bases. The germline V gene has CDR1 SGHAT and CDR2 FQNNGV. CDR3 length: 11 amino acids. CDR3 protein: CASSRVPVYTF. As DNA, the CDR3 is TGTGCCAGCAGCCGGGTGCCGGTTTACACCTTC.

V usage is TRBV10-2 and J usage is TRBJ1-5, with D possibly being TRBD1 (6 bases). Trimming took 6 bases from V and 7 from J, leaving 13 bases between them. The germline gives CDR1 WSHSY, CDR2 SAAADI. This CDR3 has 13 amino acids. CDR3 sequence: CASRHRAVQPQHF. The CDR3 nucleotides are TGCGCCAGCAGGCACAGGGCTGTGCAGCCCCAGCATTTT.